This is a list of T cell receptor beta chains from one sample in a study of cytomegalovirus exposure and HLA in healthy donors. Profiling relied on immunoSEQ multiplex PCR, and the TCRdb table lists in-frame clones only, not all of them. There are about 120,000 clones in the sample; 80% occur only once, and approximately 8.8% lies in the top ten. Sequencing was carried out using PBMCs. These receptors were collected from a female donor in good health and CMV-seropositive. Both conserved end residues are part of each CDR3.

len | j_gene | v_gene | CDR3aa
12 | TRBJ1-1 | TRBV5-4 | CASSPTNTEAFF
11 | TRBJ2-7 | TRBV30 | CAWRALAEQYF
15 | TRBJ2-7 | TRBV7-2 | CASSQGTSGGYEQYF
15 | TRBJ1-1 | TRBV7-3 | CASSLRGSGETEAFF
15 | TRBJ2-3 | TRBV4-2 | CASSQESGSTDTQYF
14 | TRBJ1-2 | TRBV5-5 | CASSLSGQNYGYTF
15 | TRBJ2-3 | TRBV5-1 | CASSLPGQAYDTQYF
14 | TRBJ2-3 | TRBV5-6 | CASSAIRLVDTQYF
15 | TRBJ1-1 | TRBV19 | CASSPDRTGGTEAFF
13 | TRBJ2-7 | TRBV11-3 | CASSLGSSYEQYF
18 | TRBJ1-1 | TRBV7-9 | CASSPRAGTAGAGTEAFF
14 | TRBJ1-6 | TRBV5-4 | CASSPGHHNSPLHF
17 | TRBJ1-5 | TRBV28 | CASRIGGGGQANQPQHF
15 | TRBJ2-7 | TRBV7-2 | CASSSWTGAAYEQYF
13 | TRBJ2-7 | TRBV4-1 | CASSKEGYTEQYF
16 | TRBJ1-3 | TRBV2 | CASSGQGPYSGNTIYF
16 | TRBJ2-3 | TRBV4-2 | CASSQGTWGDTDTQYF
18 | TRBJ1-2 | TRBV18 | CASSPPFQYPYWNYGYTF
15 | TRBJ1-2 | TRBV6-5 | CASSRGQTANYGYTF
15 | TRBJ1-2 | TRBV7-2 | CASSPDMGQIYGYTF
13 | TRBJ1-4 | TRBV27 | CASSFRGGEKLFF
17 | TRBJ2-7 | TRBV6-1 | CASSGILTPPRVPEQYF
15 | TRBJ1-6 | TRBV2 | CASSAWAGGNSPLHF
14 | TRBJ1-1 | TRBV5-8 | CASSIGQGATEAFF
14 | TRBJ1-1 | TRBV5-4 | CASSLGEGTVKTFF
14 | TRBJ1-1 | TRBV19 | CASSPTDTTAEAFF
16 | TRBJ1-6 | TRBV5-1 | CASSLGQYSYNSPLHF
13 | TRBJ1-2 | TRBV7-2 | CASSLDRAAANTF
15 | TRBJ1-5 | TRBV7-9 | CASSSVQGPNQPQHF